This TCR beta chain was observed in a study of blood T cells in healthy people across ages. The CDR3 is 14 amino acids. Per germline, CDR1 MNHEY and CDR2 SVGAGI. V lost 0 bases and J lost 2, with 7 bases in between. Using a J-beta primer mix together with a sample-barcoded 5' primer, a second PCR was run for about 6 to 12 cycles. TCRdb reprocessed the 5' RACE reads with MiXCR, giving one entry per CDR3 protein. The data hold about 1 million distinct CDR3 sequences, with about 23% observed a single time. Study-wide findings and caveats: Significant beta diversity loss was already apparent by age around 40, declining roughly linearly.

This clonotype occurred many times. The antigen is undetermined. The sample was also linked to a second study, of T cells of mothers and their children. Per that paper: The sample comes from nine or ten healthy Caucasian donors: mothers and children. Second-round PCR products received sample barcodes and 2-4 random nucleotides from the M1S primer. Per mother, over 9 million TCR beta CDR3 reads were obtained; per child, approximately 3 million.

The chain uses TRBV6-5 and TRBJ2-5; D gene ambiguous. The sequence came from a girl under 10 years old in good health. The sample comprised blood. CDR3 sequence reads: CASSYSRLQETQYF. The CDR3 nucleotides are TGTGCCAGCAGTTACTCGAGACTGCAAGAGACCCAGTACTTC.